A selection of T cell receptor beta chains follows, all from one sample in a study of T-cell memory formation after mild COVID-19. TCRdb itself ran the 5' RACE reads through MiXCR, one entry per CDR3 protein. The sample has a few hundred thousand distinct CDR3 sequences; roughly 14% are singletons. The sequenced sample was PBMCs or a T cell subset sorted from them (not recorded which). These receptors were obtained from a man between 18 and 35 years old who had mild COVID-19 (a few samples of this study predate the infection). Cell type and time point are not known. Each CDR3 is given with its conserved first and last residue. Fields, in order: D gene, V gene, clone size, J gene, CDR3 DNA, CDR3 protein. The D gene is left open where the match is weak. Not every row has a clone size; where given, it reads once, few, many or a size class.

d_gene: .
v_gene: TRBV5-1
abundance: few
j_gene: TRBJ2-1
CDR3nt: TGCGCCAGCAGCCAGACTCAGAATGAGCAGTTCTTC
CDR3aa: CASSQTQNEQFF

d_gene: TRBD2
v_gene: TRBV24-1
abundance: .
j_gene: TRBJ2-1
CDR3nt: TGTGCCACCAGCGATCCCGGGACTAGCTATGAGCAGTTCTTC
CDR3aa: CATSDPGTSYEQFF

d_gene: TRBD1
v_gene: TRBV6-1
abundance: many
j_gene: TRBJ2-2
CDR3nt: TGTGCCAGCAGTCGGACAGGGGGGGACACCGGGGAGCTGTTTTTT
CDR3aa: CASSRTGGDTGELFF

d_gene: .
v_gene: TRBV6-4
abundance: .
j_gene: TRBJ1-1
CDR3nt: TGTGCCAGCAGTGACGAGTGGTCCAGGACCATGAACACTGAAGCTTTCTTT
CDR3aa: CASSDEWSRTMNTEAFF

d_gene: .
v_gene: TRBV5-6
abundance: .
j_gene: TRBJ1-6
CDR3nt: TGTGCCAGCAGCCCGGGACGGTTTAATTCACCCCTCCACTTT
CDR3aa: CASSPGRFNSPLHF

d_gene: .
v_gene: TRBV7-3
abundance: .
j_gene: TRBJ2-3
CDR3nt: TGTGCCAGCAGACCTACGGGGTCCACAGATACGCAGTATTTT
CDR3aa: CASRPTGSTDTQYF

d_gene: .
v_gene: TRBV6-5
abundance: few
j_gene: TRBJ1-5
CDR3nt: TGTGCCAGCAGTTACTCGGGTCATAGCAATCAGCCCCAGCATTTT
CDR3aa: CASSYSGHSNQPQHF

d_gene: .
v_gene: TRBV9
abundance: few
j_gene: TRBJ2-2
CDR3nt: TGTGCCAGCAGCCCCGAGAGGGTGGACACCGGGGAGCTGTTTTTT
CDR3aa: CASSPERVDTGELFF

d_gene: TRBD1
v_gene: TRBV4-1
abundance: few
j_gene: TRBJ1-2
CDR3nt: TGCGCCAGCAGCCAACCCCGGGACAGCTCTCCTGCTAACTATGGCTACACCTTC
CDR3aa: CASSQPRDSSPANYGYTF

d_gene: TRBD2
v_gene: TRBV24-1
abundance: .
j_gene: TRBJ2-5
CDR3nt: TGTGCCACCAGTGACTGGGGGGGTGAGACCCAGTACTTC
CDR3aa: CATSDWGGETQYF

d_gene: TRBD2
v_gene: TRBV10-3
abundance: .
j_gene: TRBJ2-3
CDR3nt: TGTGCCATCAGTGAGCCGGGGGGGCCGTGGGATACGCAGTATTTT
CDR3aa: CAISEPGGPWDTQYF

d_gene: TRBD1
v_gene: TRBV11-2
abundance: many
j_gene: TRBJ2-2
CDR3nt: TGTGCCAGCAGTAAAAGGGACAGGGTGAACACCGGGGAGCTGTTTTTT
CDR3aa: CASSKRDRVNTGELFF

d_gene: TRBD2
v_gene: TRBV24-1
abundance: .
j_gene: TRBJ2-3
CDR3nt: TGTGCCACCAGTGACCTAGCGGGGAGCACAGATACGCAGTATTTT
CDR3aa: CATSDLAGSTDTQYF

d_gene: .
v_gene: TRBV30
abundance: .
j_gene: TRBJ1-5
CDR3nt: TGTGCCTGGAGTGGGAGCCGGGATCAGCCCCAGCATTTT
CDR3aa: CAWSGSRDQPQHF

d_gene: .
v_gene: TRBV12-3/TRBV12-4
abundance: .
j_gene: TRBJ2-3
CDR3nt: TGTGCCAGCAGGATGGAAAGGGCCCCGGATACGCAGTATTTT
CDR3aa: CASRMERAPDTQYF

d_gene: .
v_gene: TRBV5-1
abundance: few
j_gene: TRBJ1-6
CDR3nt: TGCGCCAGCAGCCCCTCCCAGGGGCTCAATTCACCCCTCCACTTT
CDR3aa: CASSPSQGLNSPLHF

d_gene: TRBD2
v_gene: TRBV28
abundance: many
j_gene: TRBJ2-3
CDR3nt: TGTGCCAGCAGTGCGGGGGGCCCTGGCACAGATACGCAGTATTTT
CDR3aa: CASSAGGPGTDTQYF

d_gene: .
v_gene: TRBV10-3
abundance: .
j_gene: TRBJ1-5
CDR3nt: TGTGCCATCAGTGAATCAGAAGATCAGCCCCAGCATTTT
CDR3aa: CAISESEDQPQHF

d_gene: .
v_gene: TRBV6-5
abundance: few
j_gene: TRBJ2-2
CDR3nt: TGTGCCAGCAGTTACGCGAAGTCTAGGAACACCGGGGAGCTGTTTTTT
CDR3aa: CASSYAKSRNTGELFF

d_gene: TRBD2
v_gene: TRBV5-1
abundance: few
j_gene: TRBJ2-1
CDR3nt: TGCGCCAGCAGCACTAGCGGGGGATCCTACAATGAGCAGTTCTTC
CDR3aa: CASSTSGGSYNEQFF

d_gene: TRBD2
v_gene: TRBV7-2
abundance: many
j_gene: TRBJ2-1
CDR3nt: TGTGCCAGCAGCCAGCGGGGGGGCCGTTTCGGTGAGCAGTTCTTC
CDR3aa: CASSQRGGRFGEQFF

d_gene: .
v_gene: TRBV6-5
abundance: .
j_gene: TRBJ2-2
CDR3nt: TGTGCCAGCAGTTACTCGACGTCCGCCGGGGAGCTGTTTTTT
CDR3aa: CASSYSTSAGELFF

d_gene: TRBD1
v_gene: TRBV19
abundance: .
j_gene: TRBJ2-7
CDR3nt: TGTGCCAGTAGTGGGGACAGGGTTGCCGAGCAGTACTTC
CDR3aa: CASSGDRVAEQYF

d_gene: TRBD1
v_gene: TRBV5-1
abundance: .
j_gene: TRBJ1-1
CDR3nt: TGCGCCAGCAGCTTGGGAACGGGACAGGGGGACACTGAAGCTTTCTTT
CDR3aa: CASSLGTGQGDTEAFF

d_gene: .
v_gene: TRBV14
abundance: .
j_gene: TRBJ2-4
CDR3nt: TGTGCCAGCAGCCAGGTCTGGGGCCTGGGAGTCAAAAACATTCAGTACTTC
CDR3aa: CASSQVWGLGVKNIQYF

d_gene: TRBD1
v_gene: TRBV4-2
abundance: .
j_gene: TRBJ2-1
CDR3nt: TGTGCCAGCATGGGCAGGGGGCCCCAAAGCTCCTACAATGAGCAGTTCTTC
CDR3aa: CASMGRGPQSSYNEQFF

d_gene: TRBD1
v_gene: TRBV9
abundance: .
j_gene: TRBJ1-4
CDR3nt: TGTGCCAGCAGCGCCACGACAGGGCCTAATGAAAAACTGTTTTTT
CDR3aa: CASSATTGPNEKLFF

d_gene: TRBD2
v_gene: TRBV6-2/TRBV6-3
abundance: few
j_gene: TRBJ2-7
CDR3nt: TGTGCCAGCAGTTACTCGCTCCAGCGGGGGCAGAACGAGCAGTACTTC
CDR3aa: CASSYSLQRGQNEQYF

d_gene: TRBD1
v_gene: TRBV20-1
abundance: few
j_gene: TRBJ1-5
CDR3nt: TGCAGTGCTAAGGCGAGGGGGCGGGATCAGCCCCAGCATTTT
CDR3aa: CSAKARGRDQPQHF

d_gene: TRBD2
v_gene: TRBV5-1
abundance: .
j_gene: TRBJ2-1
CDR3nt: TGCGCCAGCAGCTTCGGGGCTAGCGGGAACAATGAGCAGTTCTTC
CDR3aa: CASSFGASGNNEQFF

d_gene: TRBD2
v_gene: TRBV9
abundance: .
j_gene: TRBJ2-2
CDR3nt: TGTGCCAGCAGCGTCGGACTAAGCGGGGGGGCCACCGGGGAGCTGTTTTTT
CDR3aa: CASSVGLSGGATGELFF

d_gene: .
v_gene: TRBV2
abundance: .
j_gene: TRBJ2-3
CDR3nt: TGTGCCAGCCTAGGGGCTTGGGGAGATACGCAGTATTTT
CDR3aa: CASLGAWGDTQYF

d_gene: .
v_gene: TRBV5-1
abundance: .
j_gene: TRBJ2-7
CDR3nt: TGCGCCAGCAGCATAGGGATGGGTGAGCAGTACTTC
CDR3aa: CASSIGMGEQYF

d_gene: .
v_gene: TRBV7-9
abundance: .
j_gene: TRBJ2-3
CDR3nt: TGTGCCAGCAGCTCCCCATGGGGGGGCTCTCCGCCGCAGTATTTT
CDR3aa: CASSSPWGGSPPQYF

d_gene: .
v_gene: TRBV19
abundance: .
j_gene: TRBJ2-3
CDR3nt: TGTGCCTCAATGGAGGGGGGGTCGACAGATACGCAGTATTTT
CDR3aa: CASMEGGSTDTQYF

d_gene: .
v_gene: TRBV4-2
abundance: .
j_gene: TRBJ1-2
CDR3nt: TGTGCCAGCAGCCAAGAGATGAACTATGGCTACACCTTC
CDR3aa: CASSQEMNYGYTF

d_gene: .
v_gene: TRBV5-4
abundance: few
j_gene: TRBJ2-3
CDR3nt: TGTGCCAGCAGCTTGGGCGGGGCCCTCGAAGATACGCAGTATTTT
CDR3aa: CASSLGGALEDTQYF

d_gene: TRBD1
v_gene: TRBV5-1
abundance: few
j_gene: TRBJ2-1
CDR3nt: TGCGCCAGCAGGCCGACAGGGGCTGACAATGAGCAGTTCTTC
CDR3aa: CASRPTGADNEQFF

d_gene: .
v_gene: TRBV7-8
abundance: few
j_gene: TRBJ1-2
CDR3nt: TGTGCCAGCAGCTTCAGGACGGCTTATGGCTACACCTTC
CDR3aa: CASSFRTAYGYTF

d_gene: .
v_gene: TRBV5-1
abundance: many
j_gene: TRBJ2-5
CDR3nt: TGCGCCAGCAGCCCCGGACCTACATGGGAGACCCAGTACTTC
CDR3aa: CASSPGPTWETQYF

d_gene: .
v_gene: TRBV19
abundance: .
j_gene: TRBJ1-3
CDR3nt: TGTGCCAGTATAGGGGCTGAAGCTGGAAACACCATATATTTT
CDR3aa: CASIGAEAGNTIYF

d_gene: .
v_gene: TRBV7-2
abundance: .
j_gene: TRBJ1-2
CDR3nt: TGTGCCAGCAGCTTGGGGTTTTACTATGGCTACACCTTC
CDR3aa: CASSLGFYYGYTF

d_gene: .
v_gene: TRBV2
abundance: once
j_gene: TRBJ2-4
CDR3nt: TGTGCCAGCAGTGGGGGTTCCGGAGGGACCAAAAACATTCAGTACTTC
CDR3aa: CASSGGSGGTKNIQYF

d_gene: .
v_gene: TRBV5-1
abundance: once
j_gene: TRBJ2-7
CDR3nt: TGCGCCAGCAACGAAGGGAGCTCCTACGAGCAGTACTTC
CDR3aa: CASNEGSSYEQYF

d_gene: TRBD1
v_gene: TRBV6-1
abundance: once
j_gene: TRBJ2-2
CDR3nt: TGTGCCAGCAGGACCGGACAGGGTGGAGCCGGGGAGCTGTTTTTT
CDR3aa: CASRTGQGGAGELFF

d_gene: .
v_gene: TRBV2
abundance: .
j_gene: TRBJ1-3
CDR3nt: TGTGCCAGCAGTGAACTGGGGCTTACTTCTGGAAACACCATATATTTT
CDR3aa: CASSELGLTSGNTIYF

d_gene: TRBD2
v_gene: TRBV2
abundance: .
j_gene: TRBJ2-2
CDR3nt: TGTGCCAGCAGTGTAAGGACTAGTTCGACCGGGGAGCTGTTTTTT
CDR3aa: CASSVRTSSTGELFF

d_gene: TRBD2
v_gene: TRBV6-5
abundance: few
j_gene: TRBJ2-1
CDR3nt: TGTGCCAGCAGTTACTCGCGGGGGTACAATGAGCAGTTCTTC
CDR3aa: CASSYSRGYNEQFF